This T cell receptor (beta chain) was identified during a study of blood T cell repertoires in COVID-19. Study context: The United States, Italy and Spain supplied acute and convalescent COVID-19 samples. PBMCs, B-cell-depleted T cells, or T cells were the source of the cDNA or gDNA that made up the material.

In the original analysis: How many nucleated cells were present was estimated from reference gene primer amplification. TCRdb's copy holds only in-frame clones and misses some; the assay was immunoSEQ multiplex PCR. V and J calls and clone size are as listed in that table; D and trimming were resolved from the DNA. The sample contains approximately 59,000 clones, roughly 81% of which appear only once. The CDR3 length is 14 residues. V trimming: 5 bases; J trimming: 3 bases; junction bases outside the gene matches: 5. In germline, CDR1 is LNHDA, CDR2 SQIVND (reference sequence). This sequence was found in a man at least 80 years old with acute or convalescent COVID-19. The chain uses TRBV19 and TRBJ1-1, with 8 bases matching TRBD1. Sequencing was carried out using peripheral blood. The CDR3, as DNA: TGTGCCAGTAGTTCGACAGGGGTCTACACTGAAGCTTTCTTT. This translates into CASSSTGVYTEAFF.